This paragraph reports one T cell receptor (beta chain). The sample is drawn from a study of shared clonotypes between healthy human individuals. Clones were read by immunoSEQ multiplex PCR, and TCRdb kept only the in-frame ones, dropping some. The table lists more than 2,000,000 clones, about 92% of them singletons. The ends were cut back, 10 bases at V and 3 bases at J, with 13 bases in the middle. Germline values: CDR1 ENHRY, CDR2 SYGVKD. The CDR3 is 13 residues long. The sequencing input was naive CD4+ T cells from PBMCs. Described subset: CD45RA+ positively selected. The clonotype comes from a man in his late teens or twenties in good health. Some clones in this sample may be carry-over from other donors' samples. The chain has TRBV10-3 and TRBJ1-5; D uncertain. CDR3 bases: TGTGCCACCCAGTCCGGGTACAATCAGCCCCAGCATTTT. It yields the protein CATQSGYNQPQHF.